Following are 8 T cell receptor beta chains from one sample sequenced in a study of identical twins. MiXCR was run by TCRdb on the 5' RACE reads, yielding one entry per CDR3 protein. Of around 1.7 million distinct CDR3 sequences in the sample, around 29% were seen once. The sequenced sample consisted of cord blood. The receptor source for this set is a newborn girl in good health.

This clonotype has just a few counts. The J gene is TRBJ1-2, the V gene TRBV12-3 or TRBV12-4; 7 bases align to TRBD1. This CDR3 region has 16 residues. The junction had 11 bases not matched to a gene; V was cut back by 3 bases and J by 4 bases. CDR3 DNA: TGTGCCAGCAGTTTTTCCCTGCCGGGACAGAGCTATGGCTACACCTTC. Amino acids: CASSFSLPGQSYGYTF.

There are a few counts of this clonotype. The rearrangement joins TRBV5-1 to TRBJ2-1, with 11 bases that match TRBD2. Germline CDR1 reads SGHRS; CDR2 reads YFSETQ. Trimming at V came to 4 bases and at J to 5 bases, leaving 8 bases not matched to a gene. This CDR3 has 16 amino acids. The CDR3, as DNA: TGCGCCAGCAGCCCGATTGGGACTAGCGGTAACAATGAGCAGTTCTTC. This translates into CASSPIGTSGNNEQFF.

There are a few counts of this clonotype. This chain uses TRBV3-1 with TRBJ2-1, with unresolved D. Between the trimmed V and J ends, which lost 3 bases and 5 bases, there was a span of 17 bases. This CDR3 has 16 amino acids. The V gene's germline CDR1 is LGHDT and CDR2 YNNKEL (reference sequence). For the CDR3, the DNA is TGTGCCAGCAGCCATTTCACTTCTCGCGGACACAATGAGCAGTTCTTC. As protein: CASSHFTSRGHNEQFF.

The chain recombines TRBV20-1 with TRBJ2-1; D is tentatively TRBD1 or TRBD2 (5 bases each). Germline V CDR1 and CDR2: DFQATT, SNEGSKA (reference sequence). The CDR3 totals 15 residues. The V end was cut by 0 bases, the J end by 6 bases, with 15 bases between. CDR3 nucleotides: TGCAGTGCTAGAGATCTGGGCAGGGCGGGCAATGAGCAGTTCTTC. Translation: CSARDLGRAGNEQFF.

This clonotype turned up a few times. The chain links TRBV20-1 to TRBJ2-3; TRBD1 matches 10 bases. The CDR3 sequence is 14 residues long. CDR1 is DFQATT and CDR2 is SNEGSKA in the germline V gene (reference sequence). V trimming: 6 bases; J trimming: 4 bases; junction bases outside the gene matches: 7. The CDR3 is CSARGTGVPDTQYF. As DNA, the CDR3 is TGCAGTGCCCGGGGGACAGGGGTGCCAGATACGCAGTATTTT.

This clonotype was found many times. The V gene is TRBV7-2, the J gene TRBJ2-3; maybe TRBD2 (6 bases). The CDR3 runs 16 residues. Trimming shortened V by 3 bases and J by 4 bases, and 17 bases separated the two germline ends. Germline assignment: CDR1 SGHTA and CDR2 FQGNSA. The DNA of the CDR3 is TGTGCCAGCAGCTTTGGAGGGTCCCTCCTCCCAGATACGCAGTATTTT. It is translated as CASSFGGSLLPDTQYF.

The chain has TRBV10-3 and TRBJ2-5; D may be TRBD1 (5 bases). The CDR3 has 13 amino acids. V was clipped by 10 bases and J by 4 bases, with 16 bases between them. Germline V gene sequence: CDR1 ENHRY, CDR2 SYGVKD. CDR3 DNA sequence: TGTGCCACTACCGATGGGGCCTCAGAGACCCAGTACTTC. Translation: CATTDGASETQYF.

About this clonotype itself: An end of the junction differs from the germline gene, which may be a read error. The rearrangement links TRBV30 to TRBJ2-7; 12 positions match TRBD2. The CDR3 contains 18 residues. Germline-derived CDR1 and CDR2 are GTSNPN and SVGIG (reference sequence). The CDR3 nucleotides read TGTGCCCGGAGTGTACGTCTAGCGGGGGGGACCAGCTCCTACGAGCAGTACTTC. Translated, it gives CARSVRLAGGTSSYEQYF.